This T cell receptor (beta chain) was identified in a study of blood T cell repertoires in COVID-19. Trimming removed 2 bases from V and 7 bases from J, with 17 bases in between. Germline values: CDR1 SGHDN, CDR2 FVKESK. The CDR3 consists of 15 residues. Original analysis: Amplification from reference gene primers served as the basis for estimated nucleated cell counts. Here immunoSEQ multiplex PCR was the method, and the copy in TCRdb shows in-frame clones only, minus some. For V, J and clone size, that table is used; D and trimming come from the DNA. Here the sample spans fewer than 110,000 clones, 80% to 85% being singletons.

The TCR comes from a human donor in a cohort sampled during active COVID-19. V is TRBV14 and J is TRBJ1-1; tentatively, D is TRBD1 (6 bases). Sequenced: peripheral blood. The CDR3 DNA follows: TGTGCCAGCAGCCAATGGACAGCGAGAGGAGATGAAGCTTTCTTT. It yields the protein CASSQWTARGDEAFF. Based on the CDR3 plus reference TRBV14 and TRBJ1-1, the full variable domain is EAGVTQFPSHSVIEKGQTVTLRCDPISGHDNLYWYRRVMGKEIKFLLHFVKESKQDESGMPNNRFLAERTGGTYSTLKVQPAELEDSGVYFCASSQWTARGDEAFFGQGTRLTVV.